This T cell receptor (beta chain) was identified during a study of blood T cells in healthy people across ages. Samples each had at least 5 micrograms of total RNA extracted. The authors ran a second PCR of roughly 6 to 12 cycles using a sample-barcoded 5' primer and a J-beta primer mix. TCRdb re-called the 5' RACE reads through MiXCR, storing one row per CDR3 protein. The sample carries some 700,000 distinct CDR3 sequences, over 20% recorded once. Study results and caveats: Roughly linearly, TCR beta diversity per million T cells fell as age increased.

This clonotype was observed a handful of times. Its specificity is not known. Trimming took 1 base from V and 11 from J; bases not matched to a gene: 10. The germline V gene has CDR1 KGHSH and CDR2 LQKENI. CDR3 length: 14 amino acids. The sequence came from an older man in good health. The V and J genes are TRBV18 and TRBJ1-1, with 7 bases that match TRBD1. Sequencing was carried out using blood. This chain's CDR3 is CASSPRHDDRVAFF. The CDR3 bases are TGTGCCAGCTCACCACGGCATGACGACAGGGTCGCTTTCTTT. Full variable domain (outside the CDR3, taken from reference TRBV18 and TRBJ1-1): NAGVMQNPRHLVRRRGQEARLRCSPMKGHSHVYWYRQLPEEGLKFMVYLQKENIIDESGMPKERFSAEFPKEGPSILRIQQVVRGDSAAYFCASSPRHDDRVAFFGQGTRLTVV.